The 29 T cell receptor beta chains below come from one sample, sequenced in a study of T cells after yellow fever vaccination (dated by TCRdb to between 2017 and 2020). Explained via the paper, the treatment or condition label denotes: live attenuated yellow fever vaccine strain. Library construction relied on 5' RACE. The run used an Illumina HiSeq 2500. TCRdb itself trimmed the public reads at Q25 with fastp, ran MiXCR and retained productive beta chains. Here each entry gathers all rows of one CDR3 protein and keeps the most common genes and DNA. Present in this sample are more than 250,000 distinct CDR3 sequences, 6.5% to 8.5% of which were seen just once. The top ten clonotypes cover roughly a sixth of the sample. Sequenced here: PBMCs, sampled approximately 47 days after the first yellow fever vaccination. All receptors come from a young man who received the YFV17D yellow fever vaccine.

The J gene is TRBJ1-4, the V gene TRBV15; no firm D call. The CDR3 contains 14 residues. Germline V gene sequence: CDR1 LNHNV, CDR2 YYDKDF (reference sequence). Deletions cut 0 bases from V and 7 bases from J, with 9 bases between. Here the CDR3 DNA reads TGTGCCACCAGCAGAGATCTGAATTCTGAAAAACTGTTTTTT. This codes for CATSRDLNSEKLFF. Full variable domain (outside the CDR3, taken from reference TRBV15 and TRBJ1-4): DAMVIQNPRYQVTQFGKPVTLSCSQTLNHNVMYWYQQKSSQAPKLLFHYYDKDFNNEADTPDNFQSRRPNTSFCFLDIRSPGLGDTAMYLCATSRDLNSEKLFFGSGTQLSVL.

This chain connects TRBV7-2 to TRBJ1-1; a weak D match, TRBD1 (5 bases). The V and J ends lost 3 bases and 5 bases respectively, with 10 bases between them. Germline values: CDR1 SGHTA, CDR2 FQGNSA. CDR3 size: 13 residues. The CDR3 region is CASSFSAGTEAFF. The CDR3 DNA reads TGTGCCAGCAGCTTTTCGGCAGGGACTGAAGCTTTCTTT.

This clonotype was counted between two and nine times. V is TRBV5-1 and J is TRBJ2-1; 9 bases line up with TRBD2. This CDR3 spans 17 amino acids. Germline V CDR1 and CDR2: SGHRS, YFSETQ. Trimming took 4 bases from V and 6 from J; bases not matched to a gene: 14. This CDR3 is CASSPRGASGALNEQFF. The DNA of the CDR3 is TGCGCCAGCAGCCCGCGAGGTGCTAGCGGGGCCCTCAATGAGCAGTTCTTC.

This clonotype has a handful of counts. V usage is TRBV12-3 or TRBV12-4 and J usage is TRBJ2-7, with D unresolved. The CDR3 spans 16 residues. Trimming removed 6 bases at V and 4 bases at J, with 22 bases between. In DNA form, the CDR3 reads TGTGCCAGCAGCTACTCCAGACAACTTCAACAGTACGAGCAGTACTTC. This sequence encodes CASSYSRQLQQYEQYF.

The CDR3 spells CASSYGNYEQYV. In nucleotides, the CDR3 is TGTGCCAGCAGTTACGGAAACTACGAGCAGTACGTC. The rearrangement links TRBV6-6 to TRBJ2-7, with D unclear. This CDR3 has 12 residues. V was cut by 2 bases and J by 3 bases, with 5 bases left in between. Germline V CDR1 and CDR2: MNHNY, SVGAGI (reference sequence).

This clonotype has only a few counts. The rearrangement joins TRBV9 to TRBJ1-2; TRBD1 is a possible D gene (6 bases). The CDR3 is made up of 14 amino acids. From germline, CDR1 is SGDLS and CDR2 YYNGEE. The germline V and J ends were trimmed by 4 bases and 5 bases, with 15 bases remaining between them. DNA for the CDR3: TGTGCCAGCAGCTCCGGGGGCGGAGAGTATGGCTACACCTTC. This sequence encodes CASSSGGGEYGYTF.

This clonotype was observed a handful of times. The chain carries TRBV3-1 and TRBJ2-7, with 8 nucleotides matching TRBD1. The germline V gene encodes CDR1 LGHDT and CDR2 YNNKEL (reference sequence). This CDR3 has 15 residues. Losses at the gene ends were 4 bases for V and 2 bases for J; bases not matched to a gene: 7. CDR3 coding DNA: TGTGCCAGCAGCCGAGGCCCGGGACAGGCCTACGAGCAGTACTTC. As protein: CASSRGPGQAYEQYF.

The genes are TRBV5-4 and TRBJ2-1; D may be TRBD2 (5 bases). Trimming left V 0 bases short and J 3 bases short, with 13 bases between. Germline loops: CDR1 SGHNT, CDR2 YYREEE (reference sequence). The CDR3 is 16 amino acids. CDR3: CASSLGTGNHYNEQFF. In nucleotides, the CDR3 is TGTGCCAGCAGCTTGGGGACGGGGAACCACTACAATGAGCAGTTCTTC.

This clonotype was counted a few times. The CDR3, as DNA: TGTGCCAGCTCACCCTCGGCACTAGCGACAGATACGCAGTATTTT. This translates into CASSPSALATDTQYF. V gene TRBV18 combines with J gene TRBJ2-3, with 7 bases aligning to TRBD2. Trimming removed 3 bases from V and 3 bases from J; junction bases left unmatched: 6. This CDR3 region has 15 residues. Per germline, CDR1 KGHSH and CDR2 LQKENI.

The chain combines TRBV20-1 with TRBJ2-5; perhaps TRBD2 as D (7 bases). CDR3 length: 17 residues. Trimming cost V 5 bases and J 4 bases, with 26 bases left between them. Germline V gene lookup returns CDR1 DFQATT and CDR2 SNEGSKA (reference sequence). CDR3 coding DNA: TGCAGTGCTCCCCCCGTGGACTCTAGGGGGGGGGGAGAGACCCAGTACTTC. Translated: CSAPPVDSRGGGETQYF.

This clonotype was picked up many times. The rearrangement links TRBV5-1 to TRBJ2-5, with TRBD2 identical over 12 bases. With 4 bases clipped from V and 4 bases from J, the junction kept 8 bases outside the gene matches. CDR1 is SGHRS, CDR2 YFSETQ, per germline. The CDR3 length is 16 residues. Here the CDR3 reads CASSPTSGGPGETQYF. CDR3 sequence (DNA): TGCGCCAGCAGCCCCACTAGCGGGGGGCCGGGAGAGACCCAGTACTTC.

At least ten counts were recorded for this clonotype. The chain's CDR3 is CASSELPGQGAQGYTF. For the CDR3, the DNA is TGTGCCAGCAGTGAACTCCCGGGACAGGGGGCGCAGGGCTACACCTTC. The rearrangement joins TRBV6-1 to TRBJ1-2, with TRBD1 matching over 12 bases. There are 16 residues in the CDR3. The trim removed 2 bases at V and 8 bases at J, leaving 9 bases unmatched. Germline loops: CDR1 MNHNS, CDR2 SASEGT.

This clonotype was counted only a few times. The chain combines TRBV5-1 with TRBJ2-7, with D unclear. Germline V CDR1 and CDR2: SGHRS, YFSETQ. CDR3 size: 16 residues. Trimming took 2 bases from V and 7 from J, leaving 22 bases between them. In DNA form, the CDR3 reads TGCGCCAGCAGCTTTCGTAAACTCTCGACCCCCTGGGAGCAGTACGTC. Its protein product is CASSFRKLSTPWEQYV.

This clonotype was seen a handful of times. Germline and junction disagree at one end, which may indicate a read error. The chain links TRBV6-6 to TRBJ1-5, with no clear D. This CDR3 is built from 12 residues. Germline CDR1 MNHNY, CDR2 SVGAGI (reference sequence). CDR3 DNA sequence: TGTGCCAGCAGGACCAGCAACCAGCCCCAGCATTTT. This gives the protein CASRTSNQPQHF.

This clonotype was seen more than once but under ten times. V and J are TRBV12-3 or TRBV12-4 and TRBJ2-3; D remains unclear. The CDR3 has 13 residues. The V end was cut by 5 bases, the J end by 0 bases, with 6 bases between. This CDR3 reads CASSAYSTDTQYF. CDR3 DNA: TGTGCCAGCAGTGCGTACAGCACAGATACGCAGTATTTT.

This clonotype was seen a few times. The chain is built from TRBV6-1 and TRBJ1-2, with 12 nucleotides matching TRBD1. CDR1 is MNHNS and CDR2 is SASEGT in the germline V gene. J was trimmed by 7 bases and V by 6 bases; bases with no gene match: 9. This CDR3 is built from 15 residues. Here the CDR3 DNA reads TGTGCCAGCAGCCAAACGGGACAGGGGGCGAGTGGCTACACCTTC. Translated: CASSQTGQGASGYTF.

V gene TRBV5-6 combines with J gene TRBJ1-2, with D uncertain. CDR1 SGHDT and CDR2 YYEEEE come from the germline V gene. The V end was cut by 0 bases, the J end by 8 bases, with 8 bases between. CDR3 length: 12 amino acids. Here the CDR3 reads CASSLDLGGYTF. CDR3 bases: TGTGCCAGCAGCTTGGATCTGGGCGGCTACACCTTC.

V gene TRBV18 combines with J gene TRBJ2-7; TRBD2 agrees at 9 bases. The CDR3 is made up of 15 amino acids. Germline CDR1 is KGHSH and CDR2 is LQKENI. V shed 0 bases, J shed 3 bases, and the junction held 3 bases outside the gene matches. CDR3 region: CASSPPSGGNYEQYF. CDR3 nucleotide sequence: TGTGCCAGCTCACCACCTAGCGGGGGAAACTACGAGCAGTACTTC.

CDR3 DNA sequence: TGCAGTGCTAGATTGGGTAGGCAGGAAGATACGCAGTATTTT. This translates into CSARLGRQEDTQYF. The V call is TRBV20-1, the J call TRBJ2-3; D uncertain. Trimming cost V 2 bases and J 5 bases, with 14 bases left between them. CDR3 length equals 14 residues. Germline V gene data show CDR1 as DFQATT and CDR2 as SNEGSKA (reference sequence).

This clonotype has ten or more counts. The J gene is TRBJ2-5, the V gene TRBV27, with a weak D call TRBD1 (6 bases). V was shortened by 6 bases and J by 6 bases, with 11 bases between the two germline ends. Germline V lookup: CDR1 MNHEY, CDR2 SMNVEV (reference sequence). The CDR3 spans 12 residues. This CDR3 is CASSLTGKTQYF. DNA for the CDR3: TGTGCCAGCAGCCTAACAGGGAAGACCCAGTACTTC.

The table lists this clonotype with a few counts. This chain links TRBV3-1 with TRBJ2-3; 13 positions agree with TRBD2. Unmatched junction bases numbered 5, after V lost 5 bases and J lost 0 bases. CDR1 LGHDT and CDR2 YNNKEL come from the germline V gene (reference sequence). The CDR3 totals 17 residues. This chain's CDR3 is CASSYGLAGASTDTQYF. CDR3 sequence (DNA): TGTGCCAGCAGCTACGGACTAGCGGGGGCAAGCACAGATACGCAGTATTTT.

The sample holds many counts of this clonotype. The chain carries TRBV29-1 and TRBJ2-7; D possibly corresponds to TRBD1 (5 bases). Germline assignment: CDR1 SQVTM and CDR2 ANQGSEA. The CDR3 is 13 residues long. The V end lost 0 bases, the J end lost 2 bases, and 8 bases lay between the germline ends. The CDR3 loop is CSVEEGPAYEQYF. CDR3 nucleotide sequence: TGCAGCGTTGAAGAGGGGCCCGCCTACGAGCAGTACTTC.

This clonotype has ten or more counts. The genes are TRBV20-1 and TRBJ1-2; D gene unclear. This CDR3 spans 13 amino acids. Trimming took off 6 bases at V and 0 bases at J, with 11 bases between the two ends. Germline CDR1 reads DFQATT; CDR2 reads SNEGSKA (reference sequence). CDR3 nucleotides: TGCAGTGCCCTGGTTACAGCTAACTATGGCTACACCTTC. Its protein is CSALVTANYGYTF.

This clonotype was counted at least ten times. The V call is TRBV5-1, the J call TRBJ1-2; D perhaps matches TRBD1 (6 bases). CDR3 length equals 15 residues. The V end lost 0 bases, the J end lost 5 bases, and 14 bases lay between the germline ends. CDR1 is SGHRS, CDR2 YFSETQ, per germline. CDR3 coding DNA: TGCGCCAGCAGCTTGGGAGGGGGACGGATATATGGCTACACCTTC. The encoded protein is CASSLGGGRIYGYTF.

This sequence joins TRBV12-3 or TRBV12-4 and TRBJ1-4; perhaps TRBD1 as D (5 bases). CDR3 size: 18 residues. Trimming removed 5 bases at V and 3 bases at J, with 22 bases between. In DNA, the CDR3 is TGTGCCAGCAGTCAGAGGCCCCGGACATTGAAAGCTAATGAAAAACTGTTTTTT. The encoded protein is CASSQRPRTLKANEKLFF.

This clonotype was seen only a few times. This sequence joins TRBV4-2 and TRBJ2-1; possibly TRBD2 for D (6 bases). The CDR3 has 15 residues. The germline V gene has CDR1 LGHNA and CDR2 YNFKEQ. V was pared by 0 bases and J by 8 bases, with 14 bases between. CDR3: CASSQEGSSDYEQFF. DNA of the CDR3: TGTGCCAGCAGCCAAGAAGGGTCTAGCGACTATGAGCAGTTCTTC.

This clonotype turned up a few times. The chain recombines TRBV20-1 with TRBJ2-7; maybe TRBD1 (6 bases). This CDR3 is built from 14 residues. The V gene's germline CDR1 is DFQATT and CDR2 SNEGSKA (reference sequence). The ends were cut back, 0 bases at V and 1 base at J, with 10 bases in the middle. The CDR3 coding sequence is TGCAGTGCTAGAGATCAGGGGTTGTCCTACGAGCAGTACTTC. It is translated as CSARDQGLSYEQYF.

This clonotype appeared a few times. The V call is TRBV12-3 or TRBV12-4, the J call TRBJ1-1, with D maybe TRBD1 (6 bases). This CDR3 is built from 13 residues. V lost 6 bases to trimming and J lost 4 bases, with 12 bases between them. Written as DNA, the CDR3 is TGTGCCAGCAGGTGGGGGCGGGGCACTGAAGCTTTCTTT. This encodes CASRWGRGTEAFF.

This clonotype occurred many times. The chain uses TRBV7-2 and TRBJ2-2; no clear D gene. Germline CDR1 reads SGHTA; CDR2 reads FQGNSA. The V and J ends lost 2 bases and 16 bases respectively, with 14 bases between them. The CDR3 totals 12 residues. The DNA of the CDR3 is TGTGCCAGCAGCTTATCTGGGGTAGAGGAGTTTTTT. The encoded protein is CASSLSGVEEFF.